The T cell receptor (beta chain) under discussion was sequenced for a study of cytomegalovirus exposure and HLA in healthy donors. Germline V gives CDR1 MRHNA, CDR2 SNTAGT. The CDR3 spans 16 residues. The V segment lost 6 bases and the J segment 3 bases; nucleotides outside the gene matches: 12. Only one count was recorded for this clone. The table came from immunoSEQ multiplex PCR; TCRdb's copy has only in-frame clones and leaves some out. There are hundreds of thousands of clones in the sample; roughly 88% occur only once, and roughly 0.8% lies in the top ten. The chain carries TRBV6-4 and TRBJ2-5, with 8 bases lining up with TRBD1. This TCR derives from a woman under 30 in good health and CMV-seronegative. The sequencing sample was made of PBMCs. CDR3: CASSNKLDRGKETQYF. The CDR3 DNA reads TGTGCCAGCAGCAATAAACTCGACAGGGGAAAAGAGACCCAGTACTTC.